This T cell receptor (beta chain) was retrieved from a study of T cell clonality in common variable immunodeficiency. The table lists this clone with many counts. The sequenced fragment ends 3 residues before the CDR3 boundary, so the rest is inferred from the germline J gene. TCRdb's table, derived via immunoSEQ multiplex PCR, lists solely in-frame clones and lacks some. The record shows 50,000 to 60,000 clones for this sample, with no singletons present. The CDR3 has 16 residues. Germline trimming cut 2 bases from V and 2 bases from J; bases unmatched to any gene: 5. CDR1 and CDR2 from the germline V gene are SGHNT and YYREEE (reference sequence).

The chain combines TRBV5-4 with TRBJ2-2, with TRBD1 identical over 8 bases. Input material: peripheral blood mononuclear cells. This clonotype was obtained from a person between 18 and 69 years old in good health. The sequenced CDR3 bases are TGTGCCAGCAGCTTCTCCAGGGGGCAAAACACCGGGGAG. It is translated as CASSFSRGQNTGE. The complete CDR3 reads CASSFSRGQNTGELFF.